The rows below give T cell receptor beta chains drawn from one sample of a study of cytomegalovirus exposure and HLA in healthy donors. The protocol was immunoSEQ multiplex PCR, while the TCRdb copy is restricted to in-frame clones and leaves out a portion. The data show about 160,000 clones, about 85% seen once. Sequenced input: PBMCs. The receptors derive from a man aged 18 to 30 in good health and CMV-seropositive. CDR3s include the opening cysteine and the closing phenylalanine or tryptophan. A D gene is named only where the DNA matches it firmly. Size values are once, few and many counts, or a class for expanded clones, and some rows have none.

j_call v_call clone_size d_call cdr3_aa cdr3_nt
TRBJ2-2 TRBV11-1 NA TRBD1 CASSFQGQISGELFF TGTGCCAGCAGCTTTCAGGGACAGATCTCCGGGGAGCTGTTTTTT
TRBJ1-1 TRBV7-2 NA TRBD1 CASSSATGGTEAFF TGTGCCAGCAGCTCTGCGACAGGGGGCACTGAAGCTTTCTTT
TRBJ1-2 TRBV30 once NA CARSLARDGYTF TGTGCCCGGAGTCTCGCGCGGGATGGCTACACCTTC
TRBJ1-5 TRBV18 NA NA CASSGATSNQPQHF TGTGCCAGCTCAGGGGCGACTAGCAATCAGCCCCAGCATTTT
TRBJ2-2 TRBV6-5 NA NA CASSQTSRELFF TGTGCCAGCAGTCAGACTAGTCGGGAGCTGTTTTTT
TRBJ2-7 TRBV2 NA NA CASRQTGEQYF TGTGCCAGCAGGCAGACCGGGGAGCAGTACTTC
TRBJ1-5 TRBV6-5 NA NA CASGAPYSNQPQHF TGTGCCAGTGGGGCCCCATATAGCAATCAGCCCCAGCATTTT
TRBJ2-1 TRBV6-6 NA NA CASSRYSGGNEQFF TGTGCCAGCAGCCGCTATAGTGGGGGGAATGAGCAGTTCTTC
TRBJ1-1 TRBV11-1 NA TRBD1 CASSPTRGLVMNTEAFF TGTGCCAGCAGCCCGACCAGGGGGCTGGTGATGAACACTGAAGCTTTCTTT
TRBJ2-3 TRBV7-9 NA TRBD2 CASSAGLAPSTDTQYF TGTGCCAGCAGCGCGGGACTAGCCCCGAGCACAGATACGCAGTATTTT
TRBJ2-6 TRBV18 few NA CASSAIEARTSGANGLTF TGTGCCAGCTCCGCCATTGAAGCTCGAACTTCTGGGGCCAACGGCCTGACTTTC
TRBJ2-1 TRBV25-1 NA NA CASSEYGGSYNEQFF TGTGCCAGCAGTGAATACGGGGGCTCCTACAATGAGCAGTTCTTC
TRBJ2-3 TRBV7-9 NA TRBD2 CASSLGSSGGGDTQYF TGTGCCAGCAGCTTAGGTAGTAGCGGGGGAGGAGATACGCAGTATTTT
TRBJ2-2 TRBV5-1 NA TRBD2 CASRYTSGGPNTGELFF TGCGCCAGCAGGTACACTAGCGGGGGGCCGAACACCGGGGAGCTGTTTTTT
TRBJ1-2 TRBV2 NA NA CASSSIDLDGYTF TGTGCCAGCAGTTCGATCGACTTGGATGGCTACACCTTC
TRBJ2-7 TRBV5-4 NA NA CASSIGGKLGYEQYF TGTGCCAGCAGTATCGGGGGAAAATTGGGCTACGAGCAGTACTTC
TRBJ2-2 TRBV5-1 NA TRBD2 CASSLLAGGTGELFF TGCGCCAGCAGCTTATTAGCGGGTGGGACCGGGGAGCTGTTTTTT
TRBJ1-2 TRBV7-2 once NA CASSLGEGRFQGYTF TGTGCCAGCAGCTTAGGGGAGGGTCGGTTTCAAGGCTACACCTTC
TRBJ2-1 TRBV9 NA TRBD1 CASSPRQGAIYNEQFF TGTGCCAGCAGCCCGCGACAGGGGGCGATTTACAATGAGCAGTTCTTC
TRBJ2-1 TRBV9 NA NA CASSVEPAGEQFF TGTGCCAGCAGCGTAGAACCCGCCGGTGAGCAGTTCTTC
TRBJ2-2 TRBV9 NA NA CASSARTYIGELFF TGTGCCAGCAGCGCCCGGACTTACATCGGGGAGCTGTTTTTT
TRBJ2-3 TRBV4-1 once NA CASSPGTWQYF TGCGCCAGCAGCCCTGGGACTTGGCAGTATTTT
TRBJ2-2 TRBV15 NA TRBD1 CATSPRDRGNTGELFF TGTGCCACCAGCCCCCGGGACAGGGGGAATACCGGGGAGCTGTTTTTT
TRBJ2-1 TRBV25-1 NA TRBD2 CASSEFQRGGLRDEQFF TGTGCCAGCAGTGAATTCCAGCGGGGGGGCCTAAGGGATGAGCAGTTCTTC
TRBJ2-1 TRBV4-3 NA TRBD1 CASSQVLGQSYNEQFF TGCGCCAGCAGCCAAGTGTTGGGACAGTCCTACAATGAGCAGTTCTTC